Listed below are T cell receptor beta chains from one sample, sequenced in a study of shared clonotypes between healthy human individuals. Here immunoSEQ multiplex PCR was the method, and the copy in TCRdb shows in-frame clones only, minus some. The sample lists roughly 2.1 million clones; approximately 94% were seen once. Sequences were obtained from naive CD8+ T cells from PBMCs. Every receptor here comes from a man aged 18-30 years in good health. Some clones in this sample may be carry-over from other donors' samples. Both conserved end residues are part of each CDR3. D genes are given only for firm matches. Some rows mark clone size as missing; the rest say once, few, many or name a class of expanded clone.

D gene: TRBD1; J gene: TRBJ1-1; clone size: .; V gene: TRBV19; CDR3 protein: CASGQAADAFF; CDR3 DNA: TGTGCCTCAGGACAGGCAGCAGATGCTTTCTTT
D gene: .; J gene: TRBJ1-1; clone size: .; V gene: TRBV4-1; CDR3 protein: CASSRPDTEAFF; CDR3 DNA: TGCGCCAGCAGCCGACCAGACACTGAAGCTTTCTTT
D gene: TRBD2; J gene: TRBJ2-1; clone size: .; V gene: TRBV4-2; CDR3 protein: CASSQFPGLVNEQFF; CDR3 DNA: TGTGCCAGCAGCCAATTTCCGGGACTAGTTAACGAGCAGTTCTTC
D gene: TRBD1; J gene: TRBJ2-1; clone size: .; V gene: TRBV19; CDR3 protein: CASRGTGGYNEQFF; CDR3 DNA: TGTGCCAGTAGAGGGACAGGGGGCTACAATGAGCAGTTCTTC
D gene: .; J gene: TRBJ2-7; clone size: .; V gene: TRBV12-5; CDR3 protein: CASGPDGATYEQYF; CDR3 DNA: TGTGCTAGTGGTCCCGACGGCGCAACCTACGAGCAGTACTTC
D gene: TRBD2; J gene: TRBJ2-1; clone size: .; V gene: TRBV9; CDR3 protein: CASSVDGLADEQFF; CDR3 DNA: TGTGCCAGCAGCGTAGACGGACTAGCGGACGAGCAGTTCTTC
D gene: TRBD2; J gene: TRBJ2-7; clone size: .; V gene: TRBV27; CDR3 protein: CASRPWTSGTLEQYF; CDR3 DNA: TGTGCCAGCAGGCCCTGGACTAGCGGGACCCTGGAGCAGTACTTC
D gene: .; J gene: TRBJ2-7; clone size: .; V gene: TRBV9; CDR3 protein: CASSVNRVGEQYF; CDR3 DNA: TGTGCCAGCAGCGTCAACAGGGTGGGCGAGCAGTACTTC
D gene: TRBD2; J gene: TRBJ2-1; clone size: once; V gene: TRBV7-9; CDR3 protein: CASRTPREGFYNEQFF; CDR3 DNA: TGTGCCAGCAGAACCCCTAGGGAGGGCTTCTACAATGAGCAGTTCTTC
D gene: .; J gene: TRBJ1-2; clone size: .; V gene: TRBV4-1; CDR3 protein: CASSQVGVSGYGYTF; CDR3 DNA: TGCGCCAGCAGCCAAGTAGGGGTATCAGGCTATGGCTACACCTTC
D gene: TRBD1; J gene: TRBJ2-5; clone size: .; V gene: TRBV4-3; CDR3 protein: CASSQSTGGWETQYF; CDR3 DNA: TGCGCCAGCAGCCAATCAACAGGGGGCTGGGAGACCCAGTACTTC
D gene: TRBD2; J gene: TRBJ2-1; clone size: .; V gene: TRBV6-6; CDR3 protein: CATNSAGGFDEQFF; CDR3 DNA: TGTGCCACCAACTCAGCGGGAGGTTTCGATGAGCAGTTCTTC
D gene: .; J gene: TRBJ2-1; clone size: .; V gene: TRBV7-8; CDR3 protein: CASSLFGPGAAEGVYNEQFF; CDR3 DNA: TGTGCCAGCAGCTTATTCGGACCTGGGGCGGCGGAGGGGGTTTACAATGAGCAGTTCTTC
D gene: .; J gene: TRBJ2-1; clone size: .; V gene: TRBV28; CDR3 protein: CASSFREYNEQFF; CDR3 DNA: TGTGCCAGCAGTTTTAGAGAGTACAATGAGCAGTTCTTC
D gene: .; J gene: TRBJ1-2; clone size: .; V gene: TRBV7-9; CDR3 protein: CASSLSGTSWRYTF; CDR3 DNA: TGTGCCAGCAGCTTAAGTGGGACCTCCTGGCGCTACACCTTC
D gene: .; J gene: TRBJ2-5; clone size: .; V gene: TRBV11-2; CDR3 protein: CASSLENKQETQYF; CDR3 DNA: TGTGCCAGCAGCTTAGAGAATAAGCAAGAGACCCAGTACTTC
D gene: .; J gene: TRBJ2-1; clone size: .; V gene: TRBV27; CDR3 protein: CASSIGPYNEQFF; CDR3 DNA: TGTGCCAGCAGTATTGGACCCTACAATGAGCAGTTCTTC
D gene: .; J gene: TRBJ2-6; clone size: once; V gene: TRBV27; CDR3 protein: CASSNLTYSGANVLTF; CDR3 DNA: TGTGCCAGCAGCAACCTTACTTACTCTGGGGCCAACGTCCTGACTTTC
D gene: .; J gene: TRBJ2-6; clone size: .; V gene: TRBV10-3; CDR3 protein: CAISELGFSGANVLTF; CDR3 DNA: TGTGCCATCAGTGAACTTGGCTTCTCTGGGGCCAACGTCCTGACTTTC
D gene: .; J gene: TRBJ1-1; clone size: .; V gene: TRBV29-1; CDR3 protein: CSVPGYGTEAFF; CDR3 DNA: TGCAGCGTTCCAGGGTATGGCACTGAAGCTTTCTTT
D gene: TRBD2; J gene: TRBJ2-2; clone size: .; V gene: TRBV4-1; CDR3 protein: CASSTSSNGRTGELFF; CDR3 DNA: TGCGCCAGCAGCACTTCGAGCAACGGGAGGACCGGGGAGCTGTTTTTT
D gene: .; J gene: TRBJ2-1; clone size: .; V gene: TRBV13; CDR3 protein: CASSSTADEEFF; CDR3 DNA: TGTGCCAGCAGCTCCACCGCGGATGAAGAGTTCTTC
D gene: TRBD1; J gene: TRBJ2-1; clone size: .; V gene: TRBV19; CDR3 protein: CASSARQGARGPGNEQFF; CDR3 DNA: TGTGCCAGTAGTGCCCGACAGGGGGCGCGGGGCCCGGGCAATGAGCAGTTCTTC
D gene: .; J gene: TRBJ1-2; clone size: .; V gene: TRBV7-7; CDR3 protein: CADGTADRHLYGYTF; CDR3 DNA: TGTGCCGACGGGACGGCCGACAGACACCTCTATGGCTACACCTTC
D gene: .; J gene: TRBJ1-4; clone size: .; V gene: TRBV7-2; CDR3 protein: CASSAGFAGTARKLFF; CDR3 DNA: TGTGCCAGCAGCGCGGGCTTTGCCGGGACTGCGCGGAAACTGTTTTTT
D gene: .; J gene: TRBJ1-1; clone size: .; V gene: TRBV7-2; CDR3 protein: CASSPLGNTEAFF; CDR3 DNA: TGTGCCAGCAGCCCTCTTGGTAACACTGAAGCTTTCTTT
D gene: .; J gene: TRBJ2-7; clone size: .; V gene: TRBV27; CDR3 protein: CASSNRSYEQYF; CDR3 DNA: TGTGCCAGCAGCAACAGATCCTACGAGCAGTACTTC
D gene: .; J gene: TRBJ2-7; clone size: once; V gene: TRBV28; CDR3 protein: CASSLGVTGSYEQYF; CDR3 DNA: TGTGCCAGCAGTTTAGGGGTGACCGGGTCCTACGAGCAGTACTTC
D gene: .; J gene: TRBJ1-1; clone size: .; V gene: TRBV6-5; CDR3 protein: CASSYLPRQNTEAFF; CDR3 DNA: TGTGCCAGCAGTTACCTCCCCCGACAGAACACTGAAGCTTTCTTT
D gene: TRBD1; J gene: TRBJ2-7; clone size: .; V gene: TRBV11-2; CDR3 protein: CASSLLPGTGSYYEQYF; CDR3 DNA: TGTGCCAGCAGCCTACTCCCCGGGACAGGGTCTTACTACGAGCAGTACTTC
D gene: .; J gene: TRBJ1-2; clone size: .; V gene: TRBV7-9; CDR3 protein: CASSFGQAKFYTF; CDR3 DNA: TGTGCCAGCAGCTTTGGGCAGGCTAAGTTCTACACCTTC
D gene: .; J gene: TRBJ1-1; clone size: .; V gene: TRBV2; CDR3 protein: CASSDEVRNTEAFF; CDR3 DNA: TGTGCCAGCAGTGATGAGGTTAGGAACACTGAAGCTTTCTTT
D gene: TRBD1; J gene: TRBJ1-2; clone size: .; V gene: TRBV28; CDR3 protein: CASTYPGQAVAYGYTF; CDR3 DNA: TGTGCCAGCACCTACCCCGGACAGGCAGTCGCCTATGGCTACACCTTC
D gene: TRBD2; J gene: TRBJ2-7; clone size: .; V gene: TRBV6-6; CDR3 protein: CASSPLGREGSYEQYF; CDR3 DNA: TGTGCCAGCAGTCCCCTCGGGCGGGAGGGATCCTACGAGCAGTACTTC
D gene: .; J gene: TRBJ1-5; clone size: .; V gene: TRBV5-8; CDR3 protein: CASSWLEGLGPQHF; CDR3 DNA: TGTGCCAGCAGCTGGTTGGAAGGTTTGGGGCCCCAGCATTTT
D gene: TRBD2; J gene: TRBJ2-7; clone size: .; V gene: TRBV29-1; CDR3 protein: CSVIASGRLKSYEQYF; CDR3 DNA: TGCAGCGTTATAGCTAGCGGGAGACTTAAGTCCTACGAGCAGTACTTC
D gene: .; J gene: TRBJ2-1; clone size: once; V gene: TRBV28; CDR3 protein: CASSTSSEGDVYNEQFF; CDR3 DNA: TGTGCCAGCAGTACCTCTAGCGAGGGAGACGTCTACAATGAGCAGTTCTTC
D gene: TRBD1; J gene: TRBJ2-3; clone size: .; V gene: TRBV10-3; CDR3 protein: CAISEKGTGGVTQYF; CDR3 DNA: TGTGCCATCAGTGAAAAAGGGACAGGGGGAGTTACGCAGTATTTT
D gene: .; J gene: TRBJ1-2; clone size: .; V gene: TRBV23-1; CDR3 protein: CASPLTGSDYGYTF; CDR3 DNA: TGCGCCAGTCCCCTTACAGGGTCGGACTATGGCTACACCTTC
D gene: .; J gene: TRBJ2-3; clone size: .; V gene: TRBV6-1; CDR3 protein: CASRQRQPPRDTQYF; CDR3 DNA: TGTGCCAGTAGACAAAGACAGCCCCCGAGGGATACGCAGTATTTT
D gene: TRBD2; J gene: TRBJ2-3; clone size: once; V gene: TRBV2; CDR3 protein: CASSERDYYTDTQYF; CDR3 DNA: TGTGCCAGCAGCGAAAGGGACTACTACACAGATACGCAGTATTTT
D gene: TRBD1; J gene: TRBJ2-7; clone size: .; V gene: TRBV7-9; CDR3 protein: CASSLARGQGTRFSYEQYF; CDR3 DNA: TGTGCCAGCAGCTTAGCTCGAGGACAGGGAACTCGATTTTCCTACGAGCAGTACTTC
D gene: .; J gene: TRBJ1-1; clone size: .; V gene: TRBV5-1; CDR3 protein: CASSLRLGRGGTEAFF; CDR3 DNA: TGCGCCAGCAGCCTACGTTTAGGAAGGGGGGGCACTGAAGCTTTCTTT
D gene: .; J gene: TRBJ2-1; clone size: once; V gene: TRBV7-2; CDR3 protein: CASSLSYNEQFF; CDR3 DNA: TGTGCCAGCAGCTTGTCGTACAATGAGCAGTTCTTC
D gene: .; J gene: TRBJ2-7; clone size: once; V gene: TRBV27; CDR3 protein: CASSFQMEGEQYF; CDR3 DNA: TGTGCCAGCAGTTTCCAGATGGAGGGCGAGCAGTACTTC
D gene: TRBD1; J gene: TRBJ1-2; clone size: .; V gene: TRBV27; CDR3 protein: CASSSNHRGSMGYTF; CDR3 DNA: TGTGCCAGCAGTTCCAATCACAGGGGCTCCATGGGCTACACCTTC
D gene: TRBD2; J gene: TRBJ2-3; clone size: .; V gene: TRBV28; CDR3 protein: CASRAPPRGMQNTQYF; CDR3 DNA: TGTGCCAGCAGAGCCCCGCCGCGGGGGATGCAGAATACGCAGTATTTT
D gene: .; J gene: TRBJ2-7; clone size: .; V gene: TRBV9; CDR3 protein: CASSVAGASYEQYF; CDR3 DNA: TGTGCCAGCAGCGTAGCGGGGGCGTCCTACGAGCAGTACTTC
D gene: .; J gene: TRBJ2-7; clone size: .; V gene: TRBV19; CDR3 protein: CASSDRDTYYEQYF; CDR3 DNA: TGTGCCAGCTCAGACCGGGACACTTACTACGAGCAGTACTTC
D gene: .; J gene: TRBJ2-2; clone size: .; V gene: TRBV7-8; CDR3 protein: CASSYAGWGLGTGELFF; CDR3 DNA: TGTGCCAGCAGCTACGCTGGCTGGGGGCTGGGCACCGGGGAGCTGTTTTTT